These T cell receptor beta chains were read from a single sample in a study of metastatic and nonmetastatic thyroid tumors. Through MiXCR, TCRdb re-clonotyped the PCR reads. The repertoire has approximately 15,000 clones, approximately 23% of them found once; the top ten carry roughly 12%. Specimen: tumor tissue. The receptors here all came from a female donor with papillary thyroid cancer or a benign thyroid nodule (not recorded which). Some clones in this sample may be carry-over from other donors' samples. CDR3s include the opening cysteine and the closing phenylalanine or tryptophan. A D gene is named only where the DNA matches it firmly. Clone size, where shown, is once, few, many, or a class for clones that have expanded.

>TRBV18|TRBD2|few|TRBJ2-2
CASSYTSGRGDGELFF
TGTGCCAGCTCGTATACTAGCGGGAGAGGCGACGGGGAGCTGTTTTTT
>TRBV5-1|NA|NA|TRBJ1-6
CASSIQGFGSPLHF
TGCGCCAGCAGCATACAGGGCTTTGGTTCACCCCTCCACTTT
>TRBV19|NA|medium-sized|TRBJ2-1
CASSPFRGKEQFF
TGTGCCAGTAGTCCTTTTAGGGGGAAGGAGCAGTTCTTC
>TRBV28|NA|many|TRBJ1-4
CASSPKGATNEKLFF
TGTGCCAGCAGCCCTAAGGGGGCAACTAATGAAAAACTGTTTTTT
>TRBV28|NA|NA|TRBJ2-7
CASSGREKNYDEQYF
TGTGCCAGCAGTGGTAGGGAGAAAAACTATGACGAGCAGTACTTC
>TRBV29-1|NA|many|TRBJ1-2
CSLQGVRGYTF
TGCAGCTTACAGGGCGTTAGAGGCTACACCTTC
>TRBV6-2/TRBV6-3|TRBD2|NA|TRBJ2-7
CASSYKGGRSYEQYF
TGTGCCAGCAGTTACAAGGGAGGGCGTTCCTACGAGCAGTACTTC
>TRBV20-1|NA|NA|TRBJ1-5
CSARHSNQPQHF
TGCAGTGCCCGACATAGCAATCAGCCACAACATTTT
>TRBV5-4|TRBD2|few|TRBJ2-7
CASSSSSGRARYEQYF
TGTGCCAGCAGTTCCTCTAGCGGGAGGGCTAGGTACGAGCAGTACTTC
>TRBV7-9|NA|medium-sized|TRBJ2-3
CASLGPSNPDTQYF
TGTGCCAGCTTGGGACCCTCGAACCCAGATACGCAGTATTTT
>TRBV6-9|NA|NA|TRBJ1-1
CASSSQGRTEAFF
TGTGCCAGCAGTTCACAGGGCCGCACTGAAGCTTTCTTT
>TRBV6-1|NA|medium-sized|TRBJ2-7
CASSGFRGEDEQYF
TGTGCCAGCAGTGGGTTCAGGGGAGAGGACGAGCAGTACTTC
>TRBV28|NA|NA|TRBJ1-6
CASSLSAADPLHF
TGTGCCAGCAGTTTATCTGCGGCGGACCCCCTCCACTTT
>TRBV7-3|NA|NA|TRBJ2-1
CASSFRQGLRNEQFF
TGTGCCAGCAGCTTTAGGCAGGGGTTAAGAAATGAGCAGTTCTTC
>TRBV6-4|TRBD1|many|TRBJ1-6
CASSDSTGGNSPLHF
TGTGCCAGCAGTGACTCGACAGGGGGCAATTCACCCCTCCACTTT
>TRBV20-1|NA|once|TRBJ2-7
CSARLTGTVPSEQYF
TGCAGTGCTAGACTAACCGGGACCGTCCCTAGCGAGCAGTACTTC
>TRBV5-1|NA|many|TRBJ2-5
CASSGDYQETQYF
TGCGCCAGCAGTGGGGACTACCAAGAGACCCAGTACTTC
>TRBV4-2|NA|medium-sized|TRBJ2-2
CASSQPPSGHRDTGELFF
TGTGCCAGCAGCCAGCCCCCGAGTGGGCACAGGGACACCGGGGAGCTGTTTTTT
>TRBV18|NA|medium-sized|TRBJ2-7
CASSPQGTYEQYF
TGTGCCAGCTCACCACAGGGAACCTACGAGCAGTACTTC
>TRBV11-2|NA|NA|TRBJ2-7
CASSLYGRPATDEQYF
TGTGCCAGCAGCTTATATGGAAGGCCAGCGACGGACGAGCAGTACTTC
>TRBV30|TRBD1|many|TRBJ1-1
CAWSDPGQPNTEAFF
TGTGCCTGGAGTGACCCGGGACAGCCAAACACTGAAGCTTTCTTT
>TRBV10-2|NA|many|TRBJ2-2
CASSESADVNTGELFF
TGCGCCAGCAGTGAGTCAGCGGACGTCAACACCGGGGAGCTGTTTTTT
>TRBV4-1|NA|medium-sized|TRBJ2-5
CASRPLGTPNSQETQYF
TGCGCCAGCAGACCCCTCGGGACACCCAATAGCCAAGAGACCCAGTACTTC
>TRBV20-1|NA|many|TRBJ2-5
CSARTRGWTQYF
TGCAGTGCTAGAACCCGAGGGTGGACCCAGTACTTC
>TRBV4-3|NA|NA|TRBJ2-1
CASSQDRRLYNEQFF
TGCGCCAGCAGCCAAGATCGACGGCTCTACAATGAGCAGTTCTTC
>TRBV27|TRBD1|NA|TRBJ2-7
CASSSGTGGDEQYF
TGTGCCAGCAGCTCCGGGACAGGTGGCGACGAGCAGTACTTC
>TRBV10-3|NA|many|TRBJ2-6
CAIMGDAGANVLTF
TGTGCCATCATGGGGGATGCAGGGGCCAACGTCCTGACTTTC
>TRBV28|NA|many|TRBJ1-2
CASSFFGQQTNYGYTF
TGTGCCAGCAGTTTTTTTGGGCAGCAAACTAACTATGGCTACACCTTC
>TRBV12-3/TRBV12-4|NA|NA|TRBJ1-1
CASSLEGFTEAFF
TGTGCCAGCAGTTTAGAGGGTTTCACTGAAGCTTTCTTT
>TRBV6-1|TRBD1|medium-sized|TRBJ1-2
CASSSQPGQGAYGYTF
TGTGCCAGCAGTTCCCAACCGGGACAGGGGGCCTATGGCTACACCTTC
>TRBV5-1|NA|many|TRBJ2-5
CASSRSLETQYF
TGCGCCAGCAGCCGATCACTCGAGACCCAGTACTTC
>TRBV19|TRBD1|many|TRBJ1-1
CASTWTGAGNTEAFF
TGTGCCAGTACATGGACAGGGGCGGGTAACACTGAAGCTTTCTTT